This is a list of T cell receptor beta chains from one sample in a study of blood T cell repertoires in COVID-19. Sequenced by immunoSEQ multiplex PCR; TCRdb stores in-frame clones only, minus some. The sample lists fewer than 200,000 clones, roughly 84% occurring once. Sequenced: PBMCs or T cells enriched from blood (not recorded which). The source is a man in his fifties or sixties who had recovered from COVID-19. CDR3s include the opening cysteine and the closing phenylalanine or tryptophan. The D gene is left open where the match is weak. Clone size, where shown, is once, few, many, or a class for clones that have expanded.

>.|13|once|TRBV10-1|TRBJ1-5
TGCGCCAGCAGTGGACAGATTAATCAGCCCCAGCATTTT
CASSGQINQPQHF
>TRBD1|14|once|TRBV29-1|TRBJ2-5
TGCAGCGTTGAAGAATGGGACAGGGGGCAGCTGCAGTACTTC
CSVEEWDRGQLQYF
>TRBD2|17|many|TRBV3-1/TRBV3-2|TRBJ2-3
TGTGCCAGCAGCCAAGACAATCCGGGACTAGCTACAGATACGCAGTATTTT
CASSQDNPGLATDTQYF
>.|10|.|TRBV29-1|TRBJ1-1
TGCAGCGTTCAAATCTATGAAGCTTTCTTT
CSVQIYEAFF
>TRBD1|17|.|TRBV3-1/TRBV3-2|TRBJ1-5
TGTGCCAGCAGCCAGGCGGGACAGGGGGCGAAACCCCAGCCCCAGCATTTT
CASSQAGQGAKPQPQHF
>.|14|few|TRBV19|TRBJ1-3
TGTGCCAGTAGCCTGAGGACAACTGGAAACACCATATATTTT
CASSLRTTGNTIYF
>TRBD1|16|.|TRBV14|TRBJ1-6
TGTGCCAGCAGCCGCCCGGGACAGGGAAATAATTCACCCCTCCACTTT
CASSRPGQGNNSPLHF
>TRBD2|15|.|TRBV10-2|TRBJ2-2
TGCGCCAGCACTGTAGCCAGCGGGGCCACCGGGGAGCTGTTTTTT
CASTVASGATGELFF
>TRBD2|15|.|TRBV6-2/TRBV6-3|TRBJ2-7
TGTGCCAGCAGTAGGACTAGCGGGGGATCCTACGAGCAGTACTTC
CASSRTSGGSYEQYF
>TRBD1|12|once|TRBV6-5|TRBJ1-2
TGTGCCACCTACACAGGGGGCTATGGCTACACCTTC
CATYTGGYGYTF
>TRBD1|15|.|TRBV7-9|TRBJ1-4
TGTGCCAGCAGCCAGGACAGGGGGAAGAATGAAAAACTGTTTTTT
CASSQDRGKNEKLFF
>TRBD1|15|.|TRBV28|TRBJ1-6
TGTGCCAGCAGACCGGCGGGACAGACCTATTCACCCCTCCACTTT
CASRPAGQTYSPLHF
>.|11|.|TRBV28|TRBJ2-7
TGTGCCAGCAGTTTTCAGTGGGAGCAGTACTTC
CASSFQWEQYF
>.|13|.|TRBV3-1/TRBV3-2|TRBJ2-7
TGTGCCAGCAGCCAAGGGCCCAACCCCCAACAGTACTTC
CASSQGPNPQQYF
>TRBD2|17|.|TRBV25-1|TRBJ2-5
TGTGCCAGCAGTGAATTTCGGATAGCGGGGGGCCAGGAGACCCAGTACTTC
CASSEFRIAGGQETQYF
>.|17|.|TRBV11-3|TRBJ2-1
TGTGCCAGCAGCTTAGAAGGTCAGGGCAGCTCCTACAATGAGCAGTTCTTC
CASSLEGQGSSYNEQFF
>.|15|.|TRBV27|TRBJ1-1
TGTGCCAGCAGTTTATCGTCAGGTGTGAACACTGAAGCTTTCTTT
CASSLSSGVNTEAFF
>TRBD1|15|.|TRBV5-8|TRBJ1-2
TGTGCCAGCAGCGACCGGGACAGGGCCCTCTATGGCTACACCTTC
CASSDRDRALYGYTF
>TRBD1|15|.|TRBV6-5|TRBJ2-1
TGTGCCAGCAGCCGGGGACAGGGTTACTACAATGAGCAGTTCTTC
CASSRGQGYYNEQFF
>TRBD1|17|.|TRBV9|TRBJ1-6
TGTGCCAGCAGCCCTTCTAACCCAGGGGGCGGTCATTCACCCCTCCACTTT
CASSPSNPGGGHSPLHF
>TRBD1|15|.|TRBV10-1|TRBJ1-6
TGCGCCAACCTACGAGCCGGGACAGACCTTTCACCCCTCCACTTT
CANLRAGTDLSPLHF
>.|13|.|TRBV5-1|TRBJ2-1
TGCGCCAGCAGCTTAAAACTAGCCGATGAGCAGTTCTTC
CASSLKLADEQFF
>TRBD1|15|once|TRBV29-1|TRBJ1-3
TGCAGCATCAGTACCGGACAGGGATCTGGAAACACCATATATTTT
CSISTGQGSGNTIYF
>.|17|.|TRBV4-1|TRBJ1-1
TGCGCCAGCAGCCAACTAGTGGAAAAGTGGGGAGACACTGAAGCTTTCTTT
CASSQLVEKWGDTEAFF
>TRBD1|13|.|TRBV5-6|TRBJ1-2
TGTGCCAGCAGCTTGACAGGGGAAGATGGCTACACCTTC
CASSLTGEDGYTF
>.|14|.|TRBV6-4|TRBJ2-1
TGTGCCAGCAGCACAGATTCTTGGAACAATGAGCAGTTCTTC
CASSTDSWNNEQFF
>TRBD1|13|.|TRBV12-3/TRBV12-4|TRBJ1-2
TGTGCCAGCAGTCGGGACAGTTCCTATGGCTACACCTTC
CASSRDSSYGYTF
>TRBD2|15|.|TRBV19|TRBJ2-5
TGTGCCAGTAGTATCTCTAGCGGGGGGGTAGAGACCCAGTACTTC
CASSISSGGVETQYF
>TRBD1|16|.|TRBV19|TRBJ2-7
TGTGCCAGTAGTCCAGTCCGGACAGGGATAAACTACGAGCAGTACTTC
CASSPVRTGINYEQYF
>TRBD1|15|few|TRBV5-4|TRBJ2-2
TGTGCCAGCAGCGTGGACAGGGGAGTACCCGGGGAGCTGTTTTTT
CASSVDRGVPGELFF
>.|15|.|TRBV27|TRBJ2-1
TGTGCCAGCAGTTTATCTCTACCGAGATACAATGAGCAGTTCTTC
CASSLSLPRYNEQFF
>TRBD2|15|.|TRBV7-8|TRBJ2-1
TGTGCCAGCACCCATGGGGGGGGAATGTACAATGAGCAGTTCTTC
CASTHGGGMYNEQFF
>.|13|.|TRBV18|TRBJ1-3
TGTGCCAGCTCGGGAGGGAGCGTAAACACCATATATTTT
CASSGGSVNTIYF
>.|15|.|TRBV6-5|TRBJ1-6
TGTGCCAGCGCCCCCAGTGGGACAAATGATTCACCCCTCCACTTT
CASAPSGTNDSPLHF
>.|11|.|TRBV20-1|TRBJ2-7
TGCAGTGTTACAGGAGAAGGCGAGCAGTACTTC
CSVTGEGEQYF
>.|16|.|TRBV7-9|TRBJ1-5
TGTGCCAGCAGCCCCTCGGGGGGACGGAGCAATCAGCCCCAGCATTTT
CASSPSGGRSNQPQHF
>.|15|.|TRBV5-4|TRBJ1-1
TGTGCCAGCAGCTTGGACAGTCCAATGAACACTGAAGCTTTCTTT
CASSLDSPMNTEAFF
>TRBD1|18|.|TRBV6-4|TRBJ1-5
TGTGCCAGCAGTGTCGAGCCCCTAGCCGGGACAGGGGCACTGCCCCAGCATTTT
CASSVEPLAGTGALPQHF
>.|16|.|TRBV19|TRBJ2-6
TGTGCCAGTAGTATTTGGACACCCTCTGGGGCCAACGTCCTGACTTTC
CASSIWTPSGANVLTF
>.|13|once|TRBV14|TRBJ1-2
TGTGCCAGCAGCCAACAGGGTCCCTATGGCTACACCTTC
CASSQQGPYGYTF
>TRBD1|11|.|TRBV5-1|TRBJ2-1
TGCGCCAGCAGCGGCCGGGACAGTCAGTTCTTC
CASSGRDSQFF
>TRBD2|15|.|TRBV3-1/TRBV3-2|TRBJ2-4
TGTGCCAGCAGCCAACCCGGGACTAGCGGGAGCATTCAGTACTTC
CASSQPGTSGSIQYF
>TRBD1|14|.|TRBV10-3|TRBJ1-1
TGTGCCATCAGGGGACAGGGGAGCGACACTGAAGCTTTCTTT
CAIRGQGSDTEAFF
>.|14|.|TRBV7-9|TRBJ2-7
TGTGCCAGCAGCTTAGAGGGCAGGGCCCCCGAGCAGTACTTC
CASSLEGRAPEQYF
>TRBD2|15|.|TRBV6-5|TRBJ2-5
TGTGCCAGCAGAGATAGCGGGGGGGCCCGGGAGACCCAGTACTTC
CASRDSGGARETQYF
>TRBD2|15|.|TRBV6-5|TRBJ2-7
TGTGCCAGCAGTCAGACTAGCGGGGGCCCCTACGAGCAGTACTTC
CASSQTSGGPYEQYF
>.|12|.|TRBV6-5|TRBJ1-5
TGTGCCACCGTGGGGGGAGGTCAGCCCCAGCATTTT
CATVGGGQPQHF
>.|14|.|TRBV25-1|TRBJ2-7
TGTGCCAGCAGTGGTAGGGGTCGTTCCTACGAGCAGTACTTC
CASSGRGRSYEQYF
>.|15|.|TRBV6-5|TRBJ1-5
TGTGCCAGCAGCCCCTTGACAGGTTCGGGCCAGCCCCAGCATTTT
CASSPLTGSGQPQHF
>TRBD1|17|.|TRBV19|TRBJ1-2
TGTGCCAGTAGTCCACGACAGGGAAACGTTGTAGACTATGGCTACACCTTC
CASSPRQGNVVDYGYTF
>TRBD1|13|.|TRBV6-5|TRBJ1-1
TGTGCCAGCGCAGGGGGCCGAAACACTGAAGCTTTCTTT
CASAGGRNTEAFF
>.|15|.|TRBV27|TRBJ2-1
TGTGCCAGCAGTGTGACGCGGGGCTCCTACAATGAGCAGTTCTTC
CASSVTRGSYNEQFF
>.|14|.|TRBV19|TRBJ1-1
TGTGCCAGTAGTTGGGGAGGCCTGAACACTGAAGCTTTCTTT
CASSWGGLNTEAFF
>TRBD2|16|.|TRBV7-9|TRBJ2-3
TGTGCCAGCAGCTTTTCGGCTAGCGGGGCATTAGGGACGCAGTATTTT
CASSFSASGALGTQYF
>.|16|.|TRBV11-2|TRBJ1-1
TGTGCCAGCAGCTTCGCTACAGCCCAGGGTGACACTGAAGCTTTCTTT
CASSFATAQGDTEAFF
>.|13|.|TRBV2|TRBJ2-1
TGTGCCAGCAGTCTGACAGAATTCGATGAGCAGTTCTTC
CASSLTEFDEQFF
>.|13|.|TRBV7-8|TRBJ1-1
TGTGCCACCCGACAGACCATGAACACTGAAGCTTTCTTT
CATRQTMNTEAFF
>TRBD1|18|.|TRBV15|TRBJ2-6
TGTGCCACCAGCAGAGCCTACAGGGGCCCGACTGGGGCCAACGTCCTGACTTTC
CATSRAYRGPTGANVLTF